These 24 T cell receptor beta chains came from one sample sequenced in a study of cytomegalovirus exposure and HLA in healthy donors. 13 Jbeta primers and 60 Vbeta primers were used for the PCR. Here immunoSEQ multiplex PCR was the method, and the copy in TCRdb shows in-frame clones only, minus some. The profile shows some 190,000 clones, over 80% of them singletons. The sample consisted of PBMCs. Source of these receptors: a man aged 35 to 55 in good health and CMV-seronegative.

This clone was detected a few times. This chain joins TRBV6-4 and TRBJ2-1, with TRBD1 as a possible D gene (5 bases). Trimming shortened V by 5 bases and J by 8 bases, and 13 bases separated the two germline ends. CDR1 MRHNA and CDR2 SNTAGT come from the germline V gene. CDR3 length equals 13 residues. CDR3 amino acids: CASSQGYGYEQFF. As DNA, the CDR3 is TGTGCCAGCAGTCAGGGTTACGGATATGAGCAGTTCTTC.

The chain couples TRBV15 to TRBJ2-4, with D perhaps TRBD1 (5 bases). The CDR3 spans 16 residues. Looked up from germline, CDR1 is LNHNV and CDR2 is YYDKDF (reference sequence). V lost 2 bases to trimming and J lost 2 bases, with 13 bases between them. The CDR3 here is CATSRQRTGSKNIQYF. CDR3 nucleotide sequence: TGTGCCACCAGCAGACAAAGAACAGGATCCAAAAACATTCAGTACTTC.

The chain combines TRBV7-2 with TRBJ2-7; 9 nucleotides line up with TRBD2. The CDR3 has 14 amino acids. CDR1 and CDR2 from the germline V gene are SGHTA and FQGNSA. The ends lost 1 base at V and 6 bases at J; junction bases unmatched: 4. The CDR3 DNA reads TGTGCCAGCAGCTTAGGGACTAGCGTCAGCGAGCAGTACTTC. This gives the protein CASSLGTSVSEQYF.

The rearrangement uses TRBV18 and TRBJ1-4, with 7 bases matching TRBD1. Trimming removed 2 bases from V and 8 bases from J; junction bases left unmatched: 2. CDR3 length equals 13 residues. Germline V gene sequence: CDR1 KGHSH, CDR2 LQKENI. CDR3 amino acids: CASSPGQDEKLFF. The CDR3 bases are TGTGCCAGCTCACCAGGACAGGACGAAAAACTGTTTTTT. Combining the CDR3 with reference TRBV18 and TRBJ1-4 gives the whole variable domain NAGVMQNPRHLVRRRGQEARLRCSPMKGHSHVYWYRQLPEEGLKFMVYLQKENIIDESGMPKERFSAEFPKEGPSILRIQQVVRGDSAAYFCASSPGQDEKLFFGSGTQLSVL.

The chain recombines TRBV28 with TRBJ1-2; 9 positions agree with TRBD1. Germline values: CDR1 MDHEN, CDR2 SYDVKM. After removal of 10 bases from V and 4 bases from J, the junction contained 13 bases not matched to a gene. The CDR3 covers 15 residues. DNA for the CDR3: TGTGCCACCTCCCCCCCGGGACAGGGTTTCTATGGCTACACCTTC. Translation: CATSPPGQGFYGYTF.

The V gene is TRBV7-2, the J gene TRBJ2-4; 10 bases are a match to TRBD2. V shed 5 bases, J shed 2 bases, and the junction held 12 bases outside the gene matches. The CDR3 is 18 amino acids. Germline V gene sequence: CDR1 SGHTA, CDR2 FQGNSA. The CDR3 protein is CASSPKASGGLSKNIQYF. CDR3 coding DNA: TGTGCCAGCAGCCCGAAAGCTAGCGGGGGTCTATCCAAAAACATTCAGTACTTC.

The rearrangement joins TRBV6-5 to TRBJ2-7; TRBD1 agrees at 9 bases. The V and J ends lost 4 bases and 4 bases, in that order; junction bases with no gene match: 11. Germline CDR1 and CDR2: MNHEY and SVGAGI. This CDR3 region has 16 residues. CDR3 sequence (DNA): TGTGCCAGCAGTTCCTTAGCCGGGACAGGGAATTACGAGCAGTACTTC. Translating it yields CASSSLAGTGNYEQYF.

This clone was picked up one time. The chain employs TRBV28 and TRBJ2-7; 7 nucleotides match TRBD1. CDR3 size: 19 residues. V lost 4 bases and J lost 3; bases outside the gene matches: 21. From germline, CDR1 is MDHEN and CDR2 SYDVKM. The chain's CDR3 is CASSSPDLGTATKYYEQYF. The CDR3 bases are TGTGCCAGCAGTTCCCCGGATTTAGGGACAGCCACGAAATACTACGAGCAGTACTTC.

This clone turned up a few times. CDR3 in DNA: TGTGCCAGCAGTTATCAGAACACCGGGGAGCTGTTTTTT. Its protein product is CASSYQNTGELFF. This chain joins TRBV6-6 and TRBJ2-2, with no clear D. From germline, CDR1 is MNHNY and CDR2 SVGAGI (reference sequence). This CDR3 is 13 amino acids long. The germline V and J ends were trimmed by 3 bases and 1 base, with 3 bases remaining between them.

The CDR3 DNA reads TGTGCCAGTGGGCCGGGGCTAGCGGGGGGGCGCACCGGGGAGCTGTTTTTT. As protein: CASGPGLAGGRTGELFF. V is TRBV19 and J is TRBJ2-2; TRBD2 agrees at 12 bases. The germline V gene encodes CDR1 LNHDA and CDR2 SQIVND (reference sequence). CDR3 size: 17 residues. V shed 8 bases, J shed 4 bases, and the junction held 11 bases outside the gene matches.

This chain uses TRBV7-2 with TRBJ1-2, with 8 bases lining up with TRBD1. Per germline, CDR1 SGHTA and CDR2 FQGNSA. V gave up 5 bases and J gave up 4 bases; unmatched junction bases: 9. This CDR3 is built from 15 residues. The CDR3 sequence: CASSAPNGQGYGYTF. DNA for the CDR3: TGTGCCAGCAGCGCTCCTAATGGACAGGGCTATGGCTACACCTTC.

The gene calls are TRBV10-1 and TRBJ2-7, with 9 bases lining up with TRBD2. V shed 1 base and J 5 bases; nucleotides not matched to a gene: 15. CDR3 length: 18 amino acids. Germline V gene data show CDR1 as WNHNN and CDR2 as SYGVQD (reference sequence). CDR3 amino acids: CASSELGGLAGIRHEQYF. Written as DNA, the CDR3 is TGCGCCAGCAGTGAGTTAGGGGGGCTAGCGGGGATCCGGCACGAGCAGTACTTC.

This clone was observed a single time. CDR3 bases: TGTGCCAGCAGCCTTCGGACAGCTAATCCCTACAATGAGCAGTTCTTC. Amino acid sequence: CASSLRTANPYNEQFF. The chain joins TRBV5-6 to TRBJ2-1; D is perhaps TRBD1 (6 bases). CDR3 size: 16 residues. The germline CDR1 and CDR2 sequences are SGHDT and YYEEEE. Trimming cost V 4 bases and J 2 bases, with 16 bases left between them.

Here the CDR3 reads CASSIVSAGANVLTF. The CDR3 nucleotides are TGTGCCAGTAGTATTGTGTCGGCTGGGGCCAACGTCCTGACTTTC. The chain combines TRBV19 with TRBJ2-6, with D unresolved. V was shortened by 3 bases and J by 2 bases, with 8 bases between the two germline ends. The CDR3 spans 15 residues. The germline V gene encodes CDR1 LNHDA and CDR2 SQIVND (reference sequence).

The chain combines TRBV10-3 with TRBJ2-1; TRBD2 matches 9 bases. This CDR3 is 15 amino acids long. Germline CDR1 is ENHRY and CDR2 is SYGVKD. V dropped 3 bases and J dropped 6; count of bases not matched to a gene: 6. The CDR3 region is CAISDGRGGRNEQFF. CDR3 coding DNA: TGTGCCATCAGTGACGGGCGGGGGGGCCGCAATGAGCAGTTCTTC.

The chain is built from TRBV7-6 and TRBJ2-5, with D hard to call. TRBJ2-7 explains the end of the DNA better; the J call may be wrong. Germline CDR1 reads SGHVS; CDR2 reads FNYEAQ. CDR3 length: 12 amino acids. The CDR3 is CASSSSSYEQYF. CDR3 DNA sequence: TGTGCCAGCAGTTCTAGCTCCTACGAGCAGTACTTC.

The V gene is TRBV5-6, the J gene TRBJ2-7, with 7 positions matching TRBD1. There are 16 residues in the CDR3. Germline loops: CDR1 SGHDT, CDR2 YYEEEE. Trimming removed 0 bases from V and 6 bases from J; junction bases left unmatched: 12. The CDR3 loop is CASSLAGDREPLEQYF. For the CDR3, the DNA is TGTGCCAGCAGCTTGGCGGGCGACAGGGAACCCCTCGAGCAGTACTTC.

This chain joins TRBV4-2 and TRBJ2-7, with 9 bases matching TRBD2. Germline V CDR1 and CDR2: LGHNA, YNFKEQ. The V and J ends lost 3 bases and 7 bases, in that order; junction bases with no gene match: 7. The CDR3 runs 14 residues. The CDR3 here is CASSQRSGGREQYF. CDR3 in DNA: TGTGCCAGCAGCCAGCGGAGCGGGGGGCGGGAGCAGTACTTC.

With regard to this clone: Other DNA sequences in this sample translate to the same CDR3. This sequence joins TRBV9 and TRBJ2-1; TRBD2 matches at 12 bases. CDR1 and CDR2 from the germline V gene are SGDLS and YYNGEE. V dropped 0 bases and J dropped 8; count of bases not matched to a gene: 6. The CDR3 is 16 residues long. CDR3 in amino acids: CASSVGEGLAGDEQFF. In nucleotides, the CDR3 is TGTGCCAGCAGCGTAGGCGAGGGACTAGCGGGCGATGAGCAGTTCTTC.

The rearrangement joins TRBV5-4 to TRBJ1-2; the match to TRBD1 covers 7 bases. The junction had 8 bases not matched to a gene; V was cut back by 4 bases and J by 5 bases. Germline lookup yields CDR1 SGHNT and CDR2 YYREEE (reference sequence). The CDR3 covers 14 residues. CDR3 nucleotide sequence: TGTGCCAGCAGCCCGAGGGGGCCGGGTTATGGCTACACCTTC. Translation gives CASSPRGPGYGYTF.

This sequence joins TRBV6-1 and TRBJ1-5; D not certain. Per the germline V gene, CDR1 is MNHNS and CDR2 is SASEGT. There are 14 residues in the CDR3. The germline V and J ends were trimmed by 0 bases and 7 bases, with 10 bases remaining between them. Here the CDR3 reads CASSEAGGKQPQHF. The CDR3 DNA is TGTGCCAGCAGTGAAGCTGGAGGGAAGCAGCCCCAGCATTTT.

Here the CDR3 DNA reads TGCGCCAGCAGCGGGAGTAGCGGAACCTACAATGAGCAGTTCTTC. Amino acids: CASSGSSGTYNEQFF. The V and J genes are TRBV5-1 and TRBJ2-1; TRBD2 is a possible D gene (6 bases). Trimming pared 4 bases from V and 2 bases from J, leaving 13 bases between. This CDR3 comprises 15 residues. Germline V lookup: CDR1 SGHRS, CDR2 YFSETQ.

This chain uses TRBV19 with TRBJ2-1; 7 bases are shared with TRBD1. The germline V gene has CDR1 LNHDA and CDR2 SQIVND (reference sequence). The ends lost 3 bases at V and 4 bases at J; junction bases unmatched: 6. There are 15 residues in the CDR3. As DNA, the CDR3 is TGTGCCAGTAGTATCCGACAGGGTTTGTACAATGAGCAGTTCTTC. This gives the protein CASSIRQGLYNEQFF.

Comments on this clone: At the DNA level, this CDR3 is encoded by other sequences in the same sample as well. This chain joins TRBV4-3 and TRBJ2-7; 7 bases match TRBD1. Unmatched junction bases numbered 0, after V lost 0 bases and J lost 1 base. Germline CDR1 is LGHNA and CDR2 is YSLEER. The CDR3 sequence is 14 residues long. The CDR3 loop reads CASSQDRGSYEQYF. For the CDR3, the DNA is TGCGCCAGCAGCCAAGACAGGGGGTCCTACGAGCAGTACTTC.